Included here is one T cell receptor beta chain sequence, with context. What it binds is not known. There are 12 residues in the CDR3. Looked up from germline, CDR1 is MNHEY and CDR2 is SVGAGI. The germline V and J ends were trimmed by 5 bases and 7 bases, with 12 bases remaining between them. The data were produced by immunoSEQ multiplex PCR, yet TCRdb's version contains in-frame clones alone and is incomplete. The sample has 150,000 to 200,000 clones, about 83% seen once. This record belongs to a study of Ad26.COV2.S vaccination and SARS-CoV-2 variants. Study conclusions and caveats: Similar non-spike TCR breadth was seen in vaccine and placebo recipients. Total T cell responses were possibly underestimated by TCR breadth and depth analyses. Marked by substantial breadth, spike-specific CD8+ and CD4+ T cell responses were reportedly seen after vaccination.

The material was peripheral blood, obtained after recovery from COVID-19. The rearrangement links TRBV6-5 to TRBJ2-7, with a tentative D call TRBD2 (6 bases). The clonotype comes from a human donor who had recovered from COVID-19. The CDR3 DNA reads TGTGCCAGCAGTCCCTTGGGGAGGGAGCAGTACTTC. Amino acid sequence: CASSPLGREQYF.